Only a few counts were recorded for the clone carrying this T cell receptor beta chain. This entry is derived from a study of blood T cell repertoires in COVID-19. Study-wide background: Some COVID-19 samples were acute and others convalescent; all came from the United States, Italy and Spain.

How the authors handled the data: Amplification of reference gene primers provided the estimated nucleated cell counts. Measured with immunoSEQ multiplex PCR; TCRdb has only the in-frame clones, and not every one. V, J and clone size are those of that table, while D and trimming were read from the DNA. The table has 200,000 to 250,000 clones, 65% to 90% seen once. V lost 7 bases to trimming and J lost 8 bases, with 11 bases between them. The CDR3 totals 11 residues. Germline V gives CDR1 MDHEN, CDR2 SYDVKM. The chain combines TRBV28 with TRBJ1-1, with D hard to call. The sample was peripheral blood. The sequence was collected from an elderly man with acute or convalescent COVID-19. The CDR3: CASTSGIEAFF. In nucleotides, the CDR3 is TGTGCCAGCACCTCCGGGATCGAAGCTTTCTTT.